The 8 T cell receptor beta chains below come from one sample, sequenced in a study of TIL therapy for anti-PD-1-resistant metastatic lung cancer. The immunoSEQ assay was v3. Repertoires were generated with immunoSEQ multiplex PCR, while TCRdb's copy carries only in-frame clones and drops some. In the table there are tens of thousands of clones, around 68% of which are singletons. Time point indicated: pre-treatment sample, taken before nivolumab and TIL therapy. This material consisted of blood, taken at baseline. These receptors were taken from a person aged 25-85 years with non-small cell lung cancer.

In this sample, this clone turned up a few times. V gene TRBV7-9 combines with J gene TRBJ2-5; TRBD1 matches 7 bases. The germline gives CDR1 SEHNR, CDR2 FQNEAQ (reference sequence). V lost 4 bases to trimming and J lost 4 bases; unmatched junction nucleotides: 6. The CDR3 length is 14 residues. CDR3 loop: CASSWGQLLETQYF. CDR3 nucleotides: TGTGCCAGCAGCTGGGGACAGTTACTAGAGACCCAGTACTTC.

The V call is TRBV5-5, the J call TRBJ1-1; no clear D gene. CDR1 is SGHKS and CDR2 is YYEKEE in the germline V gene (reference sequence). V lost 6 bases to trimming and J lost 0 bases, with 24 bases between them. The CDR3 extends over 18 amino acids. The CDR3 sequence: CASTRVLRSAQMNTEAFF. CDR3 DNA: TGTGCCAGCACGAGGGTTTTAAGATCGGCTCAAATGAACACTGAAGCTTTCTTT.

The genes are TRBV28 and TRBJ1-1; D is ambiguous. Deletions cut 5 bases from V and 0 bases from J, with 13 bases between. Germline CDR1 is MDHEN and CDR2 is SYDVKM. CDR3 length equals 15 residues. The CDR3 loop reads CASSLLTSMNTEAFF. CDR3 DNA sequence: TGTGCCAGCAGTCTACTGACGAGCATGAACACTGAAGCTTTCTTT. The full variable domain, in which reference TRBV28 and TRBJ1-1 provide the parts outside the CDR3, is DVKVTQSSRYLVKRTGEKVFLECVQDMDHENMFWYRQDPGLGLRLIYFSYDVKMKEKGDIPEGYSVSREKKERFSLILESASTNQTSMYLCASSLLTSMNTEAFFGQGTRLTVV.

This chain links TRBV6-1 with TRBJ2-5; 14 positions agree with TRBD2. The CDR3 extends over 14 amino acids. V gave up 5 bases and J gave up 5 bases; unmatched junction bases: 1. Per germline, CDR1 MNHNS and CDR2 SASEGT. CDR3 bases: TGTGCCAGCAGTAGGACTAGCGGGGGGGAGACCCAGTACTTC. The encoded protein is CASSRTSGGETQYF.

The chain combines TRBV6-5 with TRBJ1-5, with D unresolved. The germline V gene encodes CDR1 MNHEY and CDR2 SVGAGI. Trimming stripped 5 bases from V and 9 bases from J, with 20 bases between. The CDR3 has 15 residues. The CDR3 bases are TGTGCCAGCAGTCCCCGGATCGTGGTGGGGTCGCCCCAGCATTTT. It translates to CASSPRIVVGSPQHF.

This rearrangement joins TRBV29-1 to TRBJ2-7; 7 nucleotides agree with TRBD1. Germline V CDR1 and CDR2: SQVTM, ANQGSEA. The CDR3 has 14 amino acids. J gave up 2 bases and V 3 bases, and 7 bases lay outside the gene matches. CDR3 amino acids: CSVERQGVPYEQYF. The CDR3 nucleotides are TGCAGCGTTGAGCGCCAGGGGGTCCCCTACGAGCAGTACTTC.

V gene TRBV11-3 combines with J gene TRBJ2-7; 7 bases fit TRBD1. V dropped 5 bases and J dropped 1; count of bases not matched to a gene: 8. The CDR3 runs 15 residues. The germline V gene has CDR1 SGHNT and CDR2 YENEEA. This chain's CDR3 is CASSHRQGESYEQYF. Written as DNA, the CDR3 is TGTGCCAGCAGCCACAGACAGGGAGAATCCTACGAGCAGTACTTC.

The chain has TRBV6-6 and TRBJ1-2, with D possibly being TRBD1 (6 bases). The germline V gene encodes CDR1 MNHNY and CDR2 SVGAGI (reference sequence). CDR3 size: 13 residues. Trimming stripped 5 bases from V and 4 bases from J, with 11 bases between. The CDR3 nucleotides read TGTGCCAGCAGTACACAGGGATTCTATGGCTACACCTTC. It encodes CASSTQGFYGYTF.